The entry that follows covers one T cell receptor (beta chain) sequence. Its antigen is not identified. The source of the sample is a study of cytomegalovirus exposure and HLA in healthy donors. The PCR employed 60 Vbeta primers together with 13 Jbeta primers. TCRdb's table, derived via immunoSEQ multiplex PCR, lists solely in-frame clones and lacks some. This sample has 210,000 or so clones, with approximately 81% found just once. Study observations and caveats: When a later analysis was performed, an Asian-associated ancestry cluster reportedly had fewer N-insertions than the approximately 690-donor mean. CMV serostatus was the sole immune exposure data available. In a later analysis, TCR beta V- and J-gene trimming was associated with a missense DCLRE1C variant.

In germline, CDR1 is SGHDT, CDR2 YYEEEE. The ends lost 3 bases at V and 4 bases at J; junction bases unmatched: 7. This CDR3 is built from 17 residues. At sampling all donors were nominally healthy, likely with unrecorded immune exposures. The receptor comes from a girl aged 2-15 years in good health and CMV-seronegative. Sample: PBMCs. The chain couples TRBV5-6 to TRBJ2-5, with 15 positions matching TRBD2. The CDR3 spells CASSYRTSGGARETQYF. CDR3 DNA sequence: TGTGCCAGCAGCTATCGGACTAGCGGGGGGGCCAGAGAGACCCAGTACTTC.